Here is one T cell receptor (beta chain) with its context. The CDR3 runs 13 residues. Trimming took 4 bases from V and 4 from J, leaving 10 bases between them. Germline assignment: CDR1 MNHNY and CDR2 SVGAGI (reference sequence). These data are taken from a study of blood T cell repertoires in COVID-19. Study information: Samples of COVID-19 (acute and convalescent) were obtained from the United States, Italy and Spain.

Under the authors' procedure: Amplification of reference gene primers provided the estimated nucleated cell counts. Generated by immunoSEQ multiplex PCR, the TCRdb table keeps only in-frame clones and is missing some. That table supplies the V and J calls and clone size; D and trimming were determined from the DNA. The sample has 35,000 to 40,000 clones, 70% to 90% seen once. Material for sequencing was peripheral blood. The clonotype was recovered from a man in his 60s with COVID-19, enrolled during active disease. This rearrangement joins TRBV6-6 to TRBJ1-2, with D maybe TRBD1 (6 bases). CDR3 protein: CASSSDSGYGYTF. The DNA for the CDR3 is TGTGCCAGCAGTTCGGACAGTGGCTATGGCTACACCTTC.